A selection of T cell receptor beta chains follows, all from one sample in a study of post-analysis software for immune sequencing data. TCRdb ran MiXCR on the PCR reads and lists one entry per CDR3 protein. The sample lists about 160,000 distinct CDR3 sequences, 35% to 40% seen once, with roughly 28% in the top ten. The sequenced sample was blood, obtained after autologous hematopoietic stem cell transplantation. These TCRs come from a girl aged 10-17 years with multiple sclerosis. The CDR3 runs from the conserved cysteine through the conserved F or W. The order of the fields is D gene, J gene, clone size, V gene, CDR3 protein. The D gene is left open where the match is weak. A clone size is listed for some rows: how often the clone was seen (once, few, many), or a class if it is expanded.

d_gene: NA; j_gene: TRBJ2-3; abundance: once; v_gene: TRBV11-3; CDR3aa: CASSLLGGTDTQYF
d_gene: TRBD2; j_gene: TRBJ2-3; abundance: NA; v_gene: TRBV2; CDR3aa: CATEREGGPDTQYF
d_gene: TRBD1; j_gene: TRBJ2-1; abundance: NA; v_gene: TRBV6-2/TRBV6-3; CDR3aa: CASTLIGDRFYNEQFF
d_gene: TRBD2; j_gene: TRBJ2-5; abundance: NA; v_gene: TRBV6-2/TRBV6-3; CDR3aa: CASDTRAGQETQYF
d_gene: NA; j_gene: TRBJ2-1; abundance: NA; v_gene: TRBV9; CDR3aa: CASSGGASGSYNEQFF
d_gene: NA; j_gene: TRBJ2-5; abundance: many; v_gene: TRBV29-1; CDR3aa: CSVDRGTDHEQETQYF
d_gene: TRBD1; j_gene: TRBJ2-1; abundance: NA; v_gene: TRBV20-1; CDR3aa: CSASTGALSSYNEQFF
d_gene: TRBD2; j_gene: TRBJ2-7; abundance: NA; v_gene: TRBV5-1; CDR3aa: CASSPTGGGNPEQYF
d_gene: TRBD2; j_gene: TRBJ2-5; abundance: few; v_gene: TRBV20-1; CDR3aa: CSAREGLAGGLWETQYF
d_gene: NA; j_gene: TRBJ1-1; abundance: NA; v_gene: TRBV29-1; CDR3aa: CSVEGQQGTEAFF
d_gene: NA; j_gene: TRBJ1-2; abundance: few; v_gene: TRBV7-9; CDR3aa: CASRRGDGGYGYTF
d_gene: NA; j_gene: TRBJ1-1; abundance: few; v_gene: TRBV27; CDR3aa: CASIYLGSGQNTEAFF
d_gene: TRBD2; j_gene: TRBJ2-1; abundance: NA; v_gene: TRBV12-5; CDR3aa: CASGPQREGSNEQFF
d_gene: TRBD2; j_gene: TRBJ2-3; abundance: NA; v_gene: TRBV7-3; CDR3aa: CASSLEPGLGGGTQYF
d_gene: TRBD1; j_gene: TRBJ2-7; abundance: few; v_gene: TRBV5-1; CDR3aa: CASSLAFGQGSSEQYF
d_gene: NA; j_gene: TRBJ2-7; abundance: many; v_gene: TRBV4-2; CDR3aa: CASSQAEGVYEQYF
d_gene: TRBD2; j_gene: TRBJ2-5; abundance: once; v_gene: TRBV18; CDR3aa: CASSPQAGLIKETQYF
d_gene: TRBD1; j_gene: TRBJ2-5; abundance: NA; v_gene: TRBV28; CDR3aa: CASSPWTGKETQYF
d_gene: NA; j_gene: TRBJ2-1; abundance: NA; v_gene: TRBV7-9; CDR3aa: CASSPWVANEQFF
d_gene: NA; j_gene: TRBJ2-1; abundance: many; v_gene: TRBV4-3; CDR3aa: CASSQEGGLGSEQFF
d_gene: NA; j_gene: TRBJ2-1; abundance: many; v_gene: TRBV20-1; CDR3aa: CSGAGGAVNEQFF
d_gene: NA; j_gene: TRBJ2-3; abundance: few; v_gene: TRBV20-1; CDR3aa: CSASVRLFTDTQYF
d_gene: NA; j_gene: TRBJ2-1; abundance: NA; v_gene: TRBV11-2; CDR3aa: CASSLRWGSYNEQFF
d_gene: NA; j_gene: TRBJ2-3; abundance: NA; v_gene: TRBV12-3/TRBV12-4; CDR3aa: CASSFVATSIDTQYF
d_gene: TRBD1; j_gene: NA; abundance: NA; v_gene: TRBV29-1; CDR3aa: CSVSGSGTGSYEQYF
d_gene: NA; j_gene: TRBJ2-3; abundance: NA; v_gene: TRBV4-1; CDR3aa: CASSLALVTDTQYF
d_gene: NA; j_gene: TRBJ2-3; abundance: NA; v_gene: TRBV11-2; CDR3aa: CASSIIGDSTDTQYF
d_gene: NA; j_gene: TRBJ2-1; abundance: NA; v_gene: TRBV7-2; CDR3aa: CASSLLSSEQFF